The subject of this entry is one TCR beta chain. Its specificity is not known. The CDR3 is made up of 17 amino acids. The germline gives CDR1 SGHNT, CDR2 YENEEA. V shed 3 bases and J 2 bases; nucleotides not matched to a gene: 5. Using immunoSEQ multiplex PCR, the repertoire was profiled, and TCRdb retains in-frame clones only, with some absent. The profile covers more than 100,000 clones, with roughly 85% appearing a single time and 7.9% taken by the ten largest. The data were obtained in a study of T cell responses to AZD1222 COVID-19 vaccine. Overall study findings and caveats: Repertoire sampling occurred only after the peak T cell response. Across the whole spike, CD4 TCRs peaked at regions 160-218 and 743-854. Breadth and depth of Spike-specific TCRs rose after two AZD1222 doses. Females made up more of the donors, who were largely white British, and clonal diversity may have come out too low.

The input for sequencing was peripheral blood, taken 28 days after the second dose of the MenACWY control vaccine. The rearrangement links TRBV11-3 to TRBJ2-3, with 13 nucleotides matching TRBD2. The TCR originated in an adult who received the MenACWY meningococcal vaccine as a control. The CDR3 is CASSLLGLAGNTDTQYF. The CDR3 DNA is TGTGCCAGCAGCTTGTTGGGACTAGCGGGGAACACAGATACGCAGTATTTT.